This T cell receptor (beta chain) was found in a study of PD-1 blockade in classical Hodgkin lymphoma. This clone was observed a handful of times. The antigen is unknown. Described time point: cycle 4 day 1 (C4D1), after six to seven weeks of nivolumab. In every patient, relapse followed autologous stem cell transplantation, while exposure to brentuximab vedotin differed. Applied to thawed PBMCs, magnetic negative selection was the method used to isolate CD8+ T cells. Complete response, partial response or progressive disease was recorded as best response. Study-wide points: CD8+ TCR diversity did not rise significantly by C4D1, unlike CD4+. Repertoires differed for reasons still undefined, possibly disease activity or prior therapy.

TCRdb keeps only in-frame clones here, not all; method: immunoSEQ multiplex PCR. Of several thousand clones detected, 60% appear once; the ten largest clones hold 10%. Deletions cut 10 bases from V and 6 bases from J, with 19 bases between. This CDR3 spans 14 amino acids. The germline CDR1 and CDR2 sequences are WNHNN and SYGVQD (reference sequence). Material: CD8+ T cells from blood, obtained before the fourth cycle of nivolumab. This TCR came from a human donor with classical Hodgkin lymphoma. The chain combines TRBV10-1 with TRBJ2-1; D possibly corresponds to TRBD2 (6 bases). CDR3 DNA: TGCGCCAACCAGAGCAGGGAGGTTATCAATGAGCAGTTCTTC. It codes for CANQSREVINEQFF.